The sequence of this TCR beta chain was determined in a study of T-cell reconstitution after alpha-beta-depleted transplantation in children. This clonotype occurred many times. The V gene lost 1 base and the J gene lost 10 bases, with 14 bases spanning the gap. The V gene's germline CDR1 is DFQATT and CDR2 SNEGSKA (reference sequence). The CDR3 is made up of 14 amino acids. TCRbeta library construction was performed incorporating unique molecular identifiers. TCRdb passed the PCR reads through MiXCR, listing each CDR3 protein once. Among hundreds of thousands of distinct CDR3 sequences listed, about a tenth were seen once.

The source is a child under two years old with acute myeloid leukemia, due to receive a stem cell transplant. The sequencing here drew on PBMCs, taken before TCRalphabeta/CD19-depleted stem cell transplant. The rearrangement links TRBV20-1 to TRBJ1-6; the D gene is possibly TRBD1 (6 bases). This CDR3 is CSARVHQGSSPLHF. CDR3 nucleotide sequence: TGCAGTGCTAGAGTACACCAGGGGAGCTCACCCCTCCACTTT.